The rows below give T cell receptor beta chains drawn from one sample of a study of blood T cell repertoires in COVID-19. Only in-frame clones appear in the TCRdb table, and some are missing; sequencing was by immunoSEQ multiplex PCR. This sample has 200,000 to 250,000 clones, with approximately 86% found just once. The sequencing input was peripheral blood. The receptors here all came from a woman aged 25 to 39 with COVID-19, enrolled during active disease. Both conserved end residues are part of each CDR3. D genes are given only for firm matches. The listing skips clone size in some rows; elsewhere it reads once, few, many or a size class.

DNA | CDR3 | size | J | D | length | V
TGCGCCAGCAGCCAAGAGGAGGGGGCGCGTGGCGAGCAGTACTTC | CASSQEEGARGEQYF | NA | TRBJ2-7 | NA | 15 | TRBV4-3
TGTGCCAGCAGCTTACTAGACAATGAGCAGTTCTTC | CASSLLDNEQFF | NA | TRBJ2-1 | NA | 12 | TRBV7-9
TGTGCCAGCAGCCCCTTTATAAGCGGCGGTCAAGAGACCCAGTACTTC | CASSPFISGGQETQYF | NA | TRBJ2-5 | NA | 16 | TRBV5-5
TGTGCCAGCAGCGATAGCGGCACCGGGGAGCTGTTTTTT | CASSDSGTGELFF | NA | TRBJ2-2 | NA | 13 | TRBV9
TGTGCCAGCAGCTTAGACCGGGACATTCAGTACTTC | CASSLDRDIQYF | NA | TRBJ2-4 | NA | 12 | TRBV7-9
TGTGCTAGTGATTCCAGGGGGCGCGAGATGAACACTGAAGCTTTCTTT | CASDSRGREMNTEAFF | once | TRBJ1-1 | TRBD1 | 16 | TRBV12-5
TGTGCCAGCAGCAATTCCCAGGTTGAAGCTTTCTTT | CASSNSQVEAFF | few | TRBJ1-1 | NA | 12 | TRBV12-3/TRBV12-4
TGTGCCAGCAGCTTAGTAGGTGGAGGGTCCTCAGGGGAAGCTTTCTTT | CASSLVGGGSSGEAFF | NA | TRBJ1-1 | NA | 16 | TRBV11-3
TGTGCCAGCAGGGACAGGGCGAACACTGAAGCTTTCTTT | CASRDRANTEAFF | few | TRBJ1-1 | TRBD1 | 13 | TRBV2
TGCGCCAGCAGCTCGGGGAGGGGCCCTACTTTAGGTGTGGATACGCAGTATTTT | CASSSGRGPTLGVDTQYF | NA | TRBJ2-3 | TRBD2 | 18 | TRBV5-1
TGTGCCAGCAGTCGCACGGGACAGGCCGGCACCTTC | CASSRTGQAGTF | NA | TRBJ1-2 | TRBD1 | 12 | TRBV27
TGTGCCAGCAGCAAACCGGGACTCCCAGATACGCAGTATTTT | CASSKPGLPDTQYF | NA | TRBJ2-3 | NA | 14 | TRBV27
TGTGCCAGCAGGCCCTACAGGGGGCTGGGCTATGGCTACACCTTC | CASRPYRGLGYGYTF | NA | TRBJ1-2 | TRBD1 | 15 | TRBV6-5
TGTGCCAGCAGTTCCCCAGGGTGGGGGGGTGAAAAACTGTTTTTT | CASSSPGWGGEKLFF | NA | TRBJ1-4 | NA | 15 | TRBV6-6
TGTGCCTGGAGTGTACTAGGGGGCTATGGCTACACCTTC | CAWSVLGGYGYTF | NA | TRBJ1-2 | NA | 13 | TRBV30